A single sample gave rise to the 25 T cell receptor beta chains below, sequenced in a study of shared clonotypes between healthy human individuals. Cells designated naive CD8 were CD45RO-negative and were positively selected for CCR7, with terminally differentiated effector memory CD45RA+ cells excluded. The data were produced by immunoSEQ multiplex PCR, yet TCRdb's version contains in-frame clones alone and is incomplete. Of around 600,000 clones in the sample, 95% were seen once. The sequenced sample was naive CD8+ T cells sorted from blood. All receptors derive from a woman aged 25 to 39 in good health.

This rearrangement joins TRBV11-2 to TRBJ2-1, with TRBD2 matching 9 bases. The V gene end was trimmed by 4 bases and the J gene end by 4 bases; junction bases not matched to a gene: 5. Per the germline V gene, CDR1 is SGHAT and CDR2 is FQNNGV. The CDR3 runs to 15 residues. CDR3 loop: CASSSPTSGYNEQFF. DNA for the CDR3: TGTGCCAGCAGCTCCCCGACTAGCGGTTACAATGAGCAGTTCTTC. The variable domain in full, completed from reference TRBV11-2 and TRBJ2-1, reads EAGVAQSPRYKIIEKRQSVAFWCNPISGHATLYWYQQILGQGPKLLIQFQNNGVVDDSQLPKDRFSAERLKGVDSTLKIQPAKLEDSAVYLCASSSPTSGYNEQFFGPGTRLTVL.

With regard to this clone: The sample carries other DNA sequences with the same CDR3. The CDR3 sequence is CASSEGTGGYEQYF. The CDR3 region has the DNA TGTGCCAGCAGTGAGGGGACAGGGGGCTACGAGCAGTACTTC. V is TRBV6-1 and J is TRBJ2-7, with 11 bases aligning to TRBD1. The V gene end was trimmed by 3 bases and the J gene end by 3 bases; junction bases not matched to a gene: 1. Germline CDR1 and CDR2: MNHNS and SASEGT. This CDR3 is 14 amino acids long.

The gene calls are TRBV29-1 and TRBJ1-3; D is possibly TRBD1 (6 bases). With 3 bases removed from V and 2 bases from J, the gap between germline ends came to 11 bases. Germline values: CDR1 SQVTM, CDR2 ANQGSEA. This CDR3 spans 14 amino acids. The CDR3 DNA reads TGCAGCGTTGATGACAGGAAGACTGGAAACACCATATATTTT. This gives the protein CSVDDRKTGNTIYF.

DNA of the CDR3: TGCGCCAGCAGCCGCCAGGGGATGGGAGAAAAACTGTTTTTT. Residues: CASSRQGMGEKLFF. V usage is TRBV4-1 and J usage is TRBJ1-4; D perhaps matches TRBD1 (6 bases). CDR3 length equals 14 residues. The germline V and J ends were trimmed by 4 bases and 8 bases, with 14 bases remaining between them. CDR1 and CDR2 from the germline V gene are MGHRA and YSYEKL.

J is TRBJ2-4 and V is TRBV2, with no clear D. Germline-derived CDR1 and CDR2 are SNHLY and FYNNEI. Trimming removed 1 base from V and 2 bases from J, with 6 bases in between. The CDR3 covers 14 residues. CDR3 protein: CASSEGATKNIQYF. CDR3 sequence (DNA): TGTGCCAGCAGTGAAGGGGCGACCAAAAACATTCAGTACTTC. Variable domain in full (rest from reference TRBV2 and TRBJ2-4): EPEVTQTPSHQVTQMGQEVILRCVPISNHLYFYWYRQILGQKVEFLVSFYNNEISEKSEIFDDQFSVERPDGSNFTLKIRSTKLEDSAMYFCASSEGATKNIQYFGAGTRLSVL.

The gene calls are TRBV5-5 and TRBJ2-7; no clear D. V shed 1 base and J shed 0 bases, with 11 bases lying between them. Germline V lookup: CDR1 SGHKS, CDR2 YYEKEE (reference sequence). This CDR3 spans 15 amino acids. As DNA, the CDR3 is TGTGCCAGCAGCTTGTTGAGTTCTAGCTCCTACGAGCAGTACTTC. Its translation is CASSLLSSSSYEQYF.

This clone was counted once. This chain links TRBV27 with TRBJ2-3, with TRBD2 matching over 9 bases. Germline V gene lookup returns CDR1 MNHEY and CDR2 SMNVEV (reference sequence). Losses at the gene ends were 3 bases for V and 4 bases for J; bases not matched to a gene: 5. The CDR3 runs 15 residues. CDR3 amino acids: CASSFVSGSSDTQYF. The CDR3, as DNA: TGTGCCAGCAGTTTCGTTAGCGGGAGTTCAGATACGCAGTATTTT.

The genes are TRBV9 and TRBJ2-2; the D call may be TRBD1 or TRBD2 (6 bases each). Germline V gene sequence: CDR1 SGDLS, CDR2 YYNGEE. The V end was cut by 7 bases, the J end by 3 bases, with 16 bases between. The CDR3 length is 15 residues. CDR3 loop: CASANPGADTGELFF. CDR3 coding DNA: TGTGCCAGCGCGAACCCGGGGGCAGACACCGGGGAGCTGTTTTTT.

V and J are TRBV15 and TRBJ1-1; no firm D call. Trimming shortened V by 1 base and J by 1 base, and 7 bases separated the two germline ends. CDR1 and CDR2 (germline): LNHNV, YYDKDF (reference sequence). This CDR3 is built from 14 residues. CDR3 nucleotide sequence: TGTGCCACCAGCAGAGGAGACCCGAACACTGAAGCTTTCTTT. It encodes CATSRGDPNTEAFF.

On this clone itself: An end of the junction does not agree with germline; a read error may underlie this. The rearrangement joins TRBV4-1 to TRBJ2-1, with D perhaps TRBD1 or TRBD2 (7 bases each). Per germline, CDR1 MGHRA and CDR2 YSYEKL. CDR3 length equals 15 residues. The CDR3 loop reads CASSQGGSGAGEQFF. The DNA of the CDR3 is TGCGCCAGCAGTCAAGGGGGCTCAGGAGCGGGGGAGCAGTTCTTC.

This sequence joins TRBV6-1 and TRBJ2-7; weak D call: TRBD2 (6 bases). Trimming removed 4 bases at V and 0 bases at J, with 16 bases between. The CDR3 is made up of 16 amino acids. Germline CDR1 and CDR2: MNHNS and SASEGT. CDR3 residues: CASSAAGTPSSYEQYF. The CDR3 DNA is TGTGCCAGCAGTGCCGCCGGGACTCCGAGCTCCTACGAGCAGTACTTC.

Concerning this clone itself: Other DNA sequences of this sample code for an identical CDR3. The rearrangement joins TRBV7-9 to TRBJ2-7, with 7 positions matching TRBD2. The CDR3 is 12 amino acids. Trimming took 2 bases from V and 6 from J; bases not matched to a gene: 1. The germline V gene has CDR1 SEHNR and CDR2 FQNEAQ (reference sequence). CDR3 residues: CASSLTGGEQYF. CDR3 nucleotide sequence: TGTGCCAGCAGCTTAACGGGGGGCGAGCAGTACTTC.

The CDR3 nucleotides read TGCGCCAGCAGCCCTTTCCTGGACAGGGGAGGGGATGGCTACACCTTC. Translated: CASSPFLDRGGDGYTF. V usage is TRBV4-1 and J usage is TRBJ1-2, with TRBD1 matching over 9 bases. V was pared by 4 bases and J by 6 bases, with 12 bases of the junction left unmatched. This CDR3 is 16 amino acids long. The germline V gene has CDR1 MGHRA and CDR2 YSYEKL.

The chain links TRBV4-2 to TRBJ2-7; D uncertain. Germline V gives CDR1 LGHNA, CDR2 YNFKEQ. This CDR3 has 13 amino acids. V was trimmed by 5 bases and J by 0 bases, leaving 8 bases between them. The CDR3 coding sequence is TGTGCCAGCAGCTCGACTGACTCCTACGAGCAGTACTTC. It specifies CASSSTDSYEQYF.

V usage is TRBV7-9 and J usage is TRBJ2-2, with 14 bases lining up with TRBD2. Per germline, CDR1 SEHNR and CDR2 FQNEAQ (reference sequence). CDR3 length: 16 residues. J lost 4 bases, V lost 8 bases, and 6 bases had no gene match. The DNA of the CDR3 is TGTGCCAGCGCGGGACTAGCGGGAGAGAGCACCGGGGAGCTGTTTTTT. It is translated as CASAGLAGESTGELFF.

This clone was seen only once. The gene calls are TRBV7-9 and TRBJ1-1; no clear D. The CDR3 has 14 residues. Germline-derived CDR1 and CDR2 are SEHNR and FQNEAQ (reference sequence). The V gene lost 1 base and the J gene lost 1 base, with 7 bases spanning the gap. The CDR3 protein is CASSLVPGNTEAFF. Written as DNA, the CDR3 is TGTGCCAGCAGCTTAGTTCCGGGGAACACTGAAGCTTTCTTT. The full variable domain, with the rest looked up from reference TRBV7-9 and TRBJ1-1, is DTGVSQNPRHKITKRGQNVTFRCDPISEHNRLYWYRQTLGQGPEFLTYFQNEAQLEKSRLLSDRFSAERPKGSFSTLEIQRTEQGDSAMYLCASSLVPGNTEAFFGQGTRLTVV.

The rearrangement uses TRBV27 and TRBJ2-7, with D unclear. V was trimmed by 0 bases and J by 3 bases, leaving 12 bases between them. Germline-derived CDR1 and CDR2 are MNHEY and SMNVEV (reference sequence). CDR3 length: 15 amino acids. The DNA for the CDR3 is TGTGCCAGCAGTTTATCGGGGAACAAGGGCTACGAGCAGTACTTC. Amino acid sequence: CASSLSGNKGYEQYF.

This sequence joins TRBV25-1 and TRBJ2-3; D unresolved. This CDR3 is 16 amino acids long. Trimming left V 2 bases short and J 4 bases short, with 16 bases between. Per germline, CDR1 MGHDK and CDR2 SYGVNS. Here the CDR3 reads CASSEPGSLRADTQYF. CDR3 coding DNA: TGTGCCAGCAGTGAACCCGGATCACTAAGGGCAGATACGCAGTATTTT.

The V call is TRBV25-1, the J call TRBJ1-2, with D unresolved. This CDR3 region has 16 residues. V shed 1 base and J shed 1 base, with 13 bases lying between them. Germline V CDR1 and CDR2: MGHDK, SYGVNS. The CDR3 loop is CASSEWNGEINYGYTF. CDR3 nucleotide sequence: TGTGCCAGCAGTGAATGGAATGGAGAGATTAACTATGGCTACACCTTC.

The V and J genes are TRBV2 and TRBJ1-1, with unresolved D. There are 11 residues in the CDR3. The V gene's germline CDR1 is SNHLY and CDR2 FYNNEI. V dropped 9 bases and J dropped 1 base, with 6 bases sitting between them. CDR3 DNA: TGTGCCAGACTCACGAACACTGAAGCTTTCTTT. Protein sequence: CARLTNTEAFF.

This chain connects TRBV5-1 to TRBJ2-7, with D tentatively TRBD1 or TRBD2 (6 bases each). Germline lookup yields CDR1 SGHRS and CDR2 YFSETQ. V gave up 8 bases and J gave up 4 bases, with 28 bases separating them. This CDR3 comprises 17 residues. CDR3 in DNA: TGCGCCAGGTGGGGGCGGTCGTTTCACCCCGGGGGTTACGAGCAGTACTTC. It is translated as CARWGRSFHPGGYEQYF.

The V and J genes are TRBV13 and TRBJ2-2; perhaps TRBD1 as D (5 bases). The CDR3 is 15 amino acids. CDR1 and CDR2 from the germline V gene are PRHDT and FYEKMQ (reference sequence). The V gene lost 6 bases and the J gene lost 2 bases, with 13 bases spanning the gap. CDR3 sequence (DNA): TGTGCCAGCAGAGAAGGACAAGCCAACACCGGGGAGCTGTTTTTT. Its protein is CASREGQANTGELFF.

CDR3 residues: CASSLVISGSHEQYF. The DNA of the CDR3 is TGTGCCAGCAGTTTAGTAATCTCTGGGTCACACGAGCAGTACTTC. The rearrangement uses TRBV28 and TRBJ2-7; unclear D gene. V was cut by 2 bases and J by 5 bases, with 16 bases left in between. The germline V gene has CDR1 MDHEN and CDR2 SYDVKM. The CDR3 covers 15 residues.

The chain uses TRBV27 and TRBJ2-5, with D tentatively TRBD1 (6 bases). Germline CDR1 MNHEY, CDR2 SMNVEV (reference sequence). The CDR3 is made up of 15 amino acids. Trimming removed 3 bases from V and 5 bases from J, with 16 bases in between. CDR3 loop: CASSFLTGPRETQYF. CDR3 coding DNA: TGTGCCAGCAGTTTCTTGACAGGACCCAGGGAGACCCAGTACTTC.

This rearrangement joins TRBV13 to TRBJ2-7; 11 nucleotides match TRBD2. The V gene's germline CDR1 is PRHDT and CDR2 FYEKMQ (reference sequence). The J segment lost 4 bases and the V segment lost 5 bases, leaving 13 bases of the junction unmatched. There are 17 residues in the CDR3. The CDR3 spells CASSPSPSGTSGYEQYF. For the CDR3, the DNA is TGTGCCAGCAGCCCGTCGCCTTCCGGGACTAGCGGATACGAGCAGTACTTC.